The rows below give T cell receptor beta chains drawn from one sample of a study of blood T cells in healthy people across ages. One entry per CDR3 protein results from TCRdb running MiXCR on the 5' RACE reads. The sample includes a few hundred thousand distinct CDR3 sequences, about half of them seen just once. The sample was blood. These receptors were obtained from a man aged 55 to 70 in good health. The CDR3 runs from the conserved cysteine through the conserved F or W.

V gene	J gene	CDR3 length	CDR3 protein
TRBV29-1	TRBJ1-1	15	CSVEARGPHGTEAFF
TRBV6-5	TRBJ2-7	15	CASSLDIQFSYEQYF
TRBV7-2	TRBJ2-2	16	CASSLQGGANTGELFF
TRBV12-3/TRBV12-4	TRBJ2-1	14	CASSPRLAGDEQFF
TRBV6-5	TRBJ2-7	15	CASSYAGQGAYEQYF
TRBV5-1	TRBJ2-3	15	CASSTGQAGTDTQYF
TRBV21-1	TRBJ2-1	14	CASSSPGAAYEQFF
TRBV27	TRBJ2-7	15	CASSVGGQTSYEQYF
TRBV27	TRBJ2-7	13	CASSETGGGEQYF
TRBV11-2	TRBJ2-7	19	CASSRASGGRWTSSYEQYF
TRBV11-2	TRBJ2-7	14	CASRFAGRVSEQYF
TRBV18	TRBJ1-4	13	CASSPPANEKLFF
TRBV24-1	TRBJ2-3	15	CATSSSDRVADTQYF
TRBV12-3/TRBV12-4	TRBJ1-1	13	CASSHELNTEAFF
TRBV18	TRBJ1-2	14	CASSPDRDHYGYTF
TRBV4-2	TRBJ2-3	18	CASSQGVRGRGSADRQYF
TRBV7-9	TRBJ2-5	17	CASSGPGTSGREETQYF
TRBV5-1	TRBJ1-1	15	CASSQEQGKGTEAFF
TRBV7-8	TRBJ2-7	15	CASSSRQGAPNEQYF
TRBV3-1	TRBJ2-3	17	CASSQVGGGLGTDTQYF
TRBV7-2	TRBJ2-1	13	CASSLGSGSEQFF
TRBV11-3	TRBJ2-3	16	CASSPGIATMTDTQYF
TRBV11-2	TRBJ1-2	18	CASSLNLMGQSLNYGYTF
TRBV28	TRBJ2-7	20	CASSLLGLAGGTTSSYEQYF
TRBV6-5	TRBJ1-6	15	CASSYSGRSNSPLHF
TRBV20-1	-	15	CSAKNPGASTETQYF
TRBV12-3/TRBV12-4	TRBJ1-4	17	CASSWQGPIATNEKLFF
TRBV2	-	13	CASSDESGWTQYF
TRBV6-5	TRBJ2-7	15	CASSSEQGSSYEQYF
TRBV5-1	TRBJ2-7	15	CASTPGGSASYEQYF
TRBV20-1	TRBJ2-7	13	CSGAKDRGGEQYF
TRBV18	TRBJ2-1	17	CASSPPLAGGSYNEQFF
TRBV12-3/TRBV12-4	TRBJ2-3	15	CASRLSGRGTDTQYF
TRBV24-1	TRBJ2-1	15	CATSDPRQGAREQFF
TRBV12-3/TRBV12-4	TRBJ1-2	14	CASSLETGGSGYTF
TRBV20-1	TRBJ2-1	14	CSAGGIAMNNEQFF
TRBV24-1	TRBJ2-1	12	CATSDSYNEQFF
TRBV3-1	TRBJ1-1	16	CASSQDLGVGNTEAFF
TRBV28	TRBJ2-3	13	CASSFPFTDTQYF
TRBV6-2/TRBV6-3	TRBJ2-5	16	CASSYPGRGESETQYF
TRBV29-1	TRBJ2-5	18	CSVEAPSGGSWYQETQYF
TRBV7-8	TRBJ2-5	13	CASSGSGGETQYF
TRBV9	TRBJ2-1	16	CASSVAGGRPGETQFF
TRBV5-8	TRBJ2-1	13	CASSWAVYNEQFF
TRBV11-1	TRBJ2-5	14	CASTAGRVQETQYF
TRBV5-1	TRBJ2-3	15	CASSSLAGGQDTQYF
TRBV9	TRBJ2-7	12	CARRDRVYEQYF
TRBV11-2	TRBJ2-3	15	CASSLYQISTDTQYF
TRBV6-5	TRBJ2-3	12	CATLADTDTQYF
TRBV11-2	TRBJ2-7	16	CASSLDLGGGVYEQYF
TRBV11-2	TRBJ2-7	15	CASSLEGGTVNEQYF
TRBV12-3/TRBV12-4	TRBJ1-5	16	CASSPVRGYSNQPQHF
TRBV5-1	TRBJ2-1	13	CASSLYPGGEQFF